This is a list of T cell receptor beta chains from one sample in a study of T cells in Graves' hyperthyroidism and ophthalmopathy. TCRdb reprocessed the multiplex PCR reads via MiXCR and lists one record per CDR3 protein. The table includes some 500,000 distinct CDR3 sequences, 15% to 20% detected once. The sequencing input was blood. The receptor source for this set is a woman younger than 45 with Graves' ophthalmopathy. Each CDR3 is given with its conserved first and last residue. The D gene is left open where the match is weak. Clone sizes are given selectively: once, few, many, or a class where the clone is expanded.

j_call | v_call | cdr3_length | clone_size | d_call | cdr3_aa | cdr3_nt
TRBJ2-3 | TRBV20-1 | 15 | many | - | CSARSTSLDTDTQYF | TGCAGTGCCCGATCGACTAGTTTGGACACAGATACGCAGTATTTT
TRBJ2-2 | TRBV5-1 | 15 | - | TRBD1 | CASSLASGGSGELFF | TGCGCCAGCAGCTTGGCTTCAGGGGGTTCCGGGGAGCTGTTTTTT
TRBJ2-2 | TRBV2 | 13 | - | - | CAQHPGGTGELFF | TGTGCCCAGCATCCGGGCGGGACCGGGGAGCTGTTTTTT
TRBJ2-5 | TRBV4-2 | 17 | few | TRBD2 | CASSQNPGLADQETQYF | TGTGCCAGCAGCCAGAACCCGGGACTAGCGGACCAAGAGACCCAGTACTTC
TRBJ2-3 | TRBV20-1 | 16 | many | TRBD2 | CSWVSSSGRATDTQYF | TGCTCCTGGGTGTCCTCTAGCGGGAGGGCCACAGATACGCAGTATTTT
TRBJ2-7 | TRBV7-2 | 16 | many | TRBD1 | CASSPQRRQGVDEQYF | TGTGCCAGCAGCCCTCAACGGAGACAGGGCGTCGACGAGCAGTACTTC
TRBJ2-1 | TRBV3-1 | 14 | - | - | CASSHSVERYEQFF | TGTGCCAGCAGCCATAGCGTTGAGCGTTATGAGCAGTTCTTC
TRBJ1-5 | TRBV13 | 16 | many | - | CASRQTTGISNQPQHF | TGTGCCAGCAGGCAGACCACCGGGATTAGCAATCAGCCCCAGCATTTT
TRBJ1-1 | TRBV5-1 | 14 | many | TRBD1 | CASSYLDRDTEAFF | TGCGCCAGCAGCTACCTGGACAGGGACACTGAAGCTTTCTTT
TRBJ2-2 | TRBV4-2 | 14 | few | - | CASSRTQGDGELFF | TGTGCCAGCAGCCGGACACAGGGTGACGGGGAGCTGTTTTTT
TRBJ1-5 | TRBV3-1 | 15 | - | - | CASSQDRAGNQPQHF | TGTGCCAGCAGCCAAGATAGGGCAGGAAATCAGCCCCAGCATTTT
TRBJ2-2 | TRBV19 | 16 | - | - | CASSGGPGQNTGELFF | TGTGCCAGTAGTGGAGGACCGGGACAGAACACCGGGGAGCTGTTTTTT
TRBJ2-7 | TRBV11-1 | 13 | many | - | CASSLASGSEQYF | TGTGCCAGCAGCTTAGCGTCAGGGAGCGAGCAGTACTTC
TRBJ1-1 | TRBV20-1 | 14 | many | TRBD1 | CSATPGQGAFEAFF | TGCAGTGCTACCCCGGGACAGGGAGCATTTGAAGCTTTCTTT
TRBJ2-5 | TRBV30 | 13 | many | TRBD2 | CAWTGGRRETQYF | TGTGCCTGGACGGGCGGGAGACGAGAGACCCAGTACTTC
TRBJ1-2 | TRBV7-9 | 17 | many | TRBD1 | CASSNPRQGRVRYGYTF | TGTGCCAGCAGCAACCCAAGACAGGGTAGGGTACGGTATGGCTACACCTTC
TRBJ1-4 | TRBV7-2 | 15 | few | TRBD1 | CASSLKGAISEKLFF | TGTGCCAGCAGCTTAAAGGGGGCTATATCGGAAAAACTGTTTTTT
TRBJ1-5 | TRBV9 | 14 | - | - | CASSGQAQGQPQHF | TGTGCCAGCAGCGGACAGGCCCAAGGGCAGCCCCAGCATTTT
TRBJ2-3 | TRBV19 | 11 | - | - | CASSIYHTQYF | TGTGCCAGTAGTATTTACCATACGCAGTATTTT
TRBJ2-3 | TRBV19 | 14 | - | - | CASSTLGDTDTQYF | TGTGCCAGTAGCACCTTAGGGGACACAGATACGCAGTATTTT
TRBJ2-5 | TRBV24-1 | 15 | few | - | CATSVGAALEETQYF | TGTGCCACCAGTGTGGGAGCGGCCCTGGAGGAGACCCAGTACTTC
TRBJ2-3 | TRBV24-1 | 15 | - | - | CATSDFLEGTDTQYF | TGTGCCACCAGTGATTTTCTAGAGGGGACAGATACGCAGTATTTT
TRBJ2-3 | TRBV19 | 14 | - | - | CASRGRGRGDTQYF | TGTGCCAGTAGAGGGCGAGGAAGGGGAGATACGCAGTATTTT
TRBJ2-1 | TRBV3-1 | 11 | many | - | CARSSCMDQFF | TGTGCCAGATCTAGCTGTATGGACCAGTTCTTC
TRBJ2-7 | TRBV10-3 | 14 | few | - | CAISESSSLSEQYF | TGTGCCATCAGTGAATCTAGCAGCCTATCCGAGCAGTACTTC
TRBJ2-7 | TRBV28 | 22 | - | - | CASSFYICSARDPGTSAYEQYF | -
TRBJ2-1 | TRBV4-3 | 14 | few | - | CASSQEPTGNEQFF | TGCGCCAGCAGCCAAGAACCCACAGGGAATGAGCAGTTCTTC
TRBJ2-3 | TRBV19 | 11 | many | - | CATFRGDTQYF | TGTGCCACCTTCAGGGGAGATACGCAGTATTTT
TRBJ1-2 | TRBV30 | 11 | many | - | CAWSVGQGYTF | TGTGCCTGGAGTGTAGGGCAGGGCTACACCTTC
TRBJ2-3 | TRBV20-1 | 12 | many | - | CSRQELTDTQYF | TGCAGCCGACAGGAGCTCACAGATACGCAGTATTTT
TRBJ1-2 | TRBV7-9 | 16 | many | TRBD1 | CASSLRTGGYDYGYTF | TGTGCCAGCAGCCTAAGGACAGGGGGCTACGACTATGGCTACACCTTC
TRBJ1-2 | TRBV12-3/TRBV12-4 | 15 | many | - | CASSRSPGVWYGYTF | TGTGCCAGCAGCCGATCCCCGGGGGTATGGTATGGCTACACCTTC
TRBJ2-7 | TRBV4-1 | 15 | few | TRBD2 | CASSQEGGSLGEQYF | TGCGCCAGCAGCCAAGAAGGCGGGAGCCTAGGCGAGCAGTACTTC
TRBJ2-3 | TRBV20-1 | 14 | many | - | CSASSDGMSDTQYF | TGCAGTGCTAGTAGTGACGGGATGTCAGATACGCAGTATTTT
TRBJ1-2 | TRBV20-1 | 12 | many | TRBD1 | CSASRGNYGYTF | TGCAGTGCTAGCAGGGGGAACTATGGCTACACCTTC
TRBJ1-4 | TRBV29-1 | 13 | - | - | CSVAVNTGEKLFF | TGCAGCGTTGCGGTCAACACGGGTGAAAAACTGTTTTTT
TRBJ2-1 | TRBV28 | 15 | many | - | CASSLGGGPYNEQFF | TGTGCCAGCAGCCTTGGGGGGGGCCCCTACAATGAGCAGTTCTTC
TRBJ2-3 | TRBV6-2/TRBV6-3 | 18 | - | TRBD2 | CASSPTGGASGRPDTQYF | TGTGCCAGCAGCCCTACCGGCGGGGCTAGCGGGAGGCCAGATACGCAGTATTTT